A single sample gave rise to the 27 T cell receptor beta chains below, sequenced in a study of T cells after yellow fever vaccination (dated by TCRdb to the late 2010s). To prepare the library, 5' RACE was applied. Sequencing was carried out with an Illumina NovaSeq 6000. In TCRdb, the public reads were trimmed at Q25 with fastp and aligned with MiXCR, with productive beta chains retained. A single entry per CDR3 protein holds the most common genes and DNA from its merged rows. The sample contains 300,000 to 350,000 distinct CDR3 sequences, approximately 4% of them found a single time. Roughly a fifth of the sample comes from the top ten. The treatment or condition label, read with the paper, signifies: live attenuated yellow fever vaccine strain. The specimen comprised PBMCs, sampled 15 days after the yellow fever booster vaccination. Every receptor here comes from a man younger than 35 who received the YFV17D yellow fever vaccine.

This clonotype occurred many times. Here the CDR3 DNA reads TGCGCCAGCAGCTTCGCTATAGCGGGCGCCACAGATACGCAGTATTTT. Translation gives CASSFAIAGATDTQYF. This chain connects TRBV5-1 to TRBJ2-3; TRBD2 agrees at 7 bases. V gave up 2 bases and J gave up 2 bases; unmatched junction bases: 8. From germline, CDR1 is SGHRS and CDR2 YFSETQ. There are 16 residues in the CDR3.

This clonotype was observed a few times. The chain joins TRBV6-1 to TRBJ2-7, with 7 bases aligning to TRBD2. CDR3 length equals 16 residues. With 2 bases clipped from V and 2 bases from J, the junction kept 9 bases outside the gene matches. The germline CDR1 and CDR2 sequences are MNHNS and SASEGT. The CDR3 DNA is TGTGCCAGCAGTGAAAGGGTAGCGGGCCAGGCCTACGAGCAGTACTTC. As protein: CASSERVAGQAYEQYF.

This rearrangement joins TRBV5-1 to TRBJ2-3; unclear D gene. Per germline, CDR1 SGHRS and CDR2 YFSETQ. This CDR3 has 14 amino acids. The V end was cut by 1 base, the J end by 4 bases, with 10 bases between. The CDR3 coding sequence is TGCGCCAGCAGCTTGCTCCCCTTAGCAGATACGCAGTATTTT. Its translation is CASSLLPLADTQYF.

The chain uses TRBV21-1 and TRBJ1-1; the table names TRBD1, a call not compared with the DNA. TRBV21-1 counts as a pseudogene. The CDR3 is made up of 12 amino acids. The CDR3 sequence: CARRDTYTEAFF. In nucleotides, the CDR3 is TGTGCCAGACGGGACACCTACACTGAAGCTTTCTTT.

This clonotype was recorded a few times. The genes are TRBV5-1 and TRBJ1-2, with TRBD1 as a possible D gene (6 bases). This CDR3 spans 12 amino acids. V was shortened by 0 bases and J by 10 bases, with 10 bases between the two germline ends. CDR1 and CDR2 from the germline V gene are SGHRS and YFSETQ. The CDR3 nucleotides are TGCGCCAGCAGCTTGGGGGGGCGAGACTACACCTTC. Protein product: CASSLGGRDYTF.

This clonotype occurred many times. The CDR3 region has the DNA TGTGCCAGCAGTTACTCGCGGTGGGATACGCAGTATTTT. Translating gives CASSYSRWDTQYF. This chain links TRBV6-6 with TRBJ2-3; D call uncertain. The germline V gene encodes CDR1 MNHNY and CDR2 SVGAGI (reference sequence). The length of the CDR3 is 13 residues. Deletions cut 0 bases from V and 6 bases from J, with 7 bases between.

The chain links TRBV20-1 to TRBJ2-7, with 9 bases lining up with TRBD1. This CDR3 is built from 12 residues. Germline values: CDR1 DFQATT, CDR2 SNEGSKA (reference sequence). CDR3 residues: CRASTGGYEQYF. The DNA for the CDR3 is TGCAGGGCGTCGACAGGGGGCTACGAGCAGTACTTC.

This clonotype occurred many times. The junction does not match germline at one end; this may be a read error. The chain employs TRBV7-7 and TRBJ2-3, with D unresolved. The length of the CDR3 is 14 residues. Germline assignment: CDR1 SSHAT and CDR2 FNYEAQ (reference sequence). As DNA, the CDR3 is TGTGCTAGCAGCTTAGATCAGGACACAGATACGCAGTATTTT. It translates to CASSLDQDTDTQYF.

This clonotype was detected a few times. This rearrangement joins TRBV30 to TRBJ2-5, with 11 bases aligning to TRBD2. CDR3 length equals 15 residues. The V gene's germline CDR1 is GTSNPN and CDR2 SVGIG (reference sequence). J was trimmed by 10 bases and V by 0 bases; bases with no gene match: 10. In nucleotides, the CDR3 is TGTGCCTGGAGTGTCAGGACTAGCGGGCCAAGAGACCAGTACTTC. Protein: CAWSVRTSGPRDQYF.

The genes are TRBV5-1 and TRBJ1-6, with TRBD1 as a possible D gene (5 bases). The CDR3 extends over 15 amino acids. The germline V and J ends were trimmed by 0 bases and 4 bases, with 8 bases remaining between them. In germline, CDR1 is SGHRS, CDR2 YFSETQ. CDR3 amino acids: CASSLAGNYNSPLHF. The CDR3 DNA sequence: TGCGCCAGCAGCTTGGCAGGGAATTATAATTCACCCCTCCACTTT.

At least ten counts were recorded for this clonotype. The chain couples TRBV2 to TRBJ1-6; TRBD1 matches at 8 bases. The CDR3 sequence is 14 residues long. CDR1 SNHLY and CDR2 FYNNEI come from the germline V gene. V lost 6 bases, J lost 9 bases, and 7 bases stayed unmatched. The CDR3 bases are TGTGCCAGCAGCCTGAGACAGGGGACTTCACCCCTCCACTTT. Its protein product is CASSLRQGTSPLHF.

Ten or more counts support this clonotype. The chain uses TRBV20-1 and TRBJ1-4, with TRBD1 matching 7 bases. Germline CDR1 reads DFQATT; CDR2 reads SNEGSKA (reference sequence). The CDR3 is 13 residues long. Trimming at V came to 6 bases and at J to 7 bases, leaving 8 bases not matched to a gene. The CDR3 loop reads CSATGEWGEKLFF. The CDR3 coding sequence is TGCAGTGCCACAGGGGAATGGGGTGAAAAACTGTTTTTT.

This clonotype was counted only a few times. This chain uses TRBV6-5 with TRBJ2-2; possibly TRBD1 for D (6 bases). The V and J ends lost 6 bases and 5 bases respectively, with 13 bases between them. The CDR3 is made up of 14 amino acids. The V gene's germline CDR1 is MNHEY and CDR2 SVGAGI. The CDR3 DNA reads TGTGCCAGCAGAATACAGGGTTATACCGGGGAGCTGTTTTTT. Amino acid sequence: CASRIQGYTGELFF.

The chain recombines TRBV18 with TRBJ1-5; D remains unclear. The V gene's germline CDR1 is KGHSH and CDR2 LQKENI. V dropped 0 bases and J dropped 2 bases, with 8 bases sitting between them. The CDR3 runs to 15 residues. The CDR3 protein is CASSPPSRGNQPQHF. The CDR3 DNA reads as TGTGCCAGCTCACCACCTTCAAGGGGCAATCAGCCCCAGCATTTT.

This clonotype was counted between two and nine times. In DNA, the CDR3 is TGTGCCAGCGCGCCAGGACTAAACTATGGCTACACCTTC. Amino acid sequence: CASAPGLNYGYTF. The J gene is TRBJ1-2, the V gene TRBV27; no clear D. CDR1 is MNHEY, CDR2 SMNVEV, per germline (reference sequence). V was clipped by 8 bases and J by 2 bases, with 12 bases between them. The CDR3 sequence is 13 residues long.

This clonotype has a count of ten or more. The genes are TRBV6-1 and TRBJ1-1; D not resolved. The CDR3 sequence is 13 residues long. Between the trimmed V and J ends, which lost 5 bases and 3 bases, there was a span of 10 bases. The germline gives CDR1 MNHNS, CDR2 SASEGT. CDR3 sequence reads: CASSPGPYTEAFF. In nucleotides, the CDR3 is TGTGCCAGCAGTCCAGGACCCTACACTGAAGCTTTCTTT.

This clonotype was seen ten or more times. The chain links TRBV6-2 or TRBV6-3 to TRBJ2-7; 8 bases are a match to TRBD1. There are 11 residues in the CDR3. V gave up 6 bases and J gave up 6 bases; unmatched junction bases: 1. The germline gives CDR1 MNHEY, CDR2 SVGEGT. CDR3 amino acids: CASSTGGEQYV. The DNA of the CDR3 is TGTGCCAGCAGCACAGGGGGCGAGCAGTACGTC.

J is TRBJ2-1 and V is TRBV20-1, with D perhaps TRBD2 (6 bases). Germline V gene data show CDR1 as DFQATT and CDR2 as SNEGSKA (reference sequence). Trimming stripped 0 bases from V and 2 bases from J, with 17 bases between. The CDR3 loop spans 17 amino acids. CDR3: CSARDFRRGDPYNEQFF. CDR3 bases: TGCAGTGCTAGAGATTTTAGGCGGGGAGACCCCTACAATGAGCAGTTCTTC.

The chain recombines TRBV20-1 with TRBJ2-3; 12 bases are a match to TRBD2. Germline values: CDR1 DFQATT, CDR2 SNEGSKA (reference sequence). The CDR3 sequence is 14 residues long. The CDR3 spells CSLAGGRVSDTQYF. Here the CDR3 DNA reads TGCAGCCTAGCGGGGGGGCGAGTTTCAGATACGCAGTATTTT.

This clonotype occurred many times. This chain links TRBV7-2 with TRBJ2-5, with 10 bases fitting TRBD2. J was trimmed by 5 bases and V by 4 bases; bases with no gene match: 16. Germline V lookup: CDR1 SGHTA, CDR2 FQGNSA. This CDR3 comprises 18 residues. CDR3 region: CASSSRASGGSRRETQYF. The CDR3 DNA sequence: TGTGCCAGCAGCTCTCGCGCTAGCGGGGGAAGTCGTAGGGAGACCCAGTACTTC.

This clonotype was detected ten times or more. The gene calls are TRBV10-3 and TRBJ2-1, with D perhaps matching TRBD2 (6 bases). Germline values: CDR1 ENHRY, CDR2 SYGVKD. The CDR3 length is 16 residues. The V and J ends lost 2 bases and 0 bases respectively, with 11 bases between them. The DNA of the CDR3 is TGTGCCATCAGTGAGAGGCGGGAAGGCTCCTACAATGAGCAGTTCTTC. As protein: CAISERREGSYNEQFF.

This clonotype was detected ten times or more. The chain joins TRBV5-1 to TRBJ2-1, with D perhaps being TRBD1 or TRBD2 (5 bases each). Trimming left V 1 base short and J 1 base short, with 9 bases between. In germline, CDR1 is SGHRS, CDR2 YFSETQ. The CDR3 contains 15 residues. Here the CDR3 reads CASSLPRESYNEQFF. The CDR3 bases are TGCGCCAGCAGCTTGCCCAGGGAGTCCTACAATGAGCAGTTCTTC.

The gene calls are TRBV9 and TRBJ2-1; D is possibly TRBD1 or TRBD2 (5 bases each). Between the trimmed V and J ends, which lost 4 bases and 0 bases, there was a span of 11 bases. This CDR3 is built from 15 residues. Germline lookup yields CDR1 SGDLS and CDR2 YYNGEE. The CDR3 region is CASSTGTTSYNEQFF. As DNA, the CDR3 is TGTGCCAGCAGCACCGGGACCACCTCCTACAATGAGCAGTTCTTC. The whole variable domain, filled in from reference TRBV9 and TRBJ2-1, reads DSGVTQTPKHLITATGQRVTLRCSPRSGDLSVYWYQQSLDQGLQFLIQYYNGEERAKGNILERFSAQQFPDLHSELNLSSLELGDSALYFCASSTGTTSYNEQFFGPGTRLTVL.

The chain recombines TRBV12-3 or TRBV12-4 with TRBJ1-2, with TRBD1 as a possible D gene (5 bases). CDR3 length equals 16 residues. V shed 7 bases and J shed 5 bases, with 23 bases lying between them. This chain's CDR3 is CASITPPRGGGYGYTF. The CDR3 nucleotides are TGTGCCAGCATCACCCCCCCGCGGGGCGGCGGATATGGCTACACCTTC.

The chain links TRBV4-1 to TRBJ2-5; TRBD1 matches at 8 bases. Trimming removed 0 bases from V and 2 bases from J; junction bases left unmatched: 8. The CDR3 has 17 residues. In germline, CDR1 is MGHRA, CDR2 YSYEKL. This CDR3 is CASSQDWGTGKQETQYF. As DNA, the CDR3 is TGCGCCAGCAGCCAAGATTGGGGGACAGGCAAACAAGAGACCCAGTACTTC.

This clonotype was seen repeatedly, ten times or more. The chain links TRBV6-5 to TRBJ2-3; a weak D match, TRBD1 (5 bases). Looked up from germline, CDR1 is MNHEY and CDR2 is SVGAGI. The CDR3 contains 15 residues. The V and J ends lost 2 bases and 0 bases respectively, with 9 bases between them. The CDR3 region has the DNA TGTGCCAGCAGTTACCGAACAGGTAGCACAGATACGCAGTATTTT. Residues: CASSYRTGSTDTQYF.

The V and J genes are TRBV5-1 and TRBJ2-5; the match to TRBD1 covers 12 bases. The CDR3 totals 15 residues. J lost 5 bases, V lost 2 bases, and 4 bases had no gene match. Germline V gene lookup returns CDR1 SGHRS and CDR2 YFSETQ. CDR3 sequence reads: CASSFRDRGPETQYF. CDR3 nucleotides: TGCGCCAGCAGCTTCCGGGACAGGGGGCCGGAGACCCAGTACTTC.